This TCR beta chain appears in the sequencing data of a study of T-cell reconstitution after alpha-beta-depleted transplantation in children. This CDR3 has 8 residues. This clonotype was detected only a few times. Unique molecular identifiers were incorporated when the TCRbeta library was constructed. TCRdb called the PCR reads again in MiXCR, with one record for every CDR3 protein. The sample has hundreds of thousands of distinct CDR3 sequences, around 16% seen once. This specimen consisted of PBMCs, mostly from graft donor cells, obtained 360 days after TCRalphabeta/CD19-depleted stem cell transplant. The gene calls are TRBV21-1 and TRBJ2-7. TRBV21-1 is a recognized pseudogene. The TCR sequence derives from a male patient under 10 years old who had a stem cell transplant for acute lymphoblastic leukemia, so the T cells may come from the graft donor. The CDR3: CASRAWGF. CDR3 nucleotides: TGTGCCAGCAGAGCATGGGGCTTC.